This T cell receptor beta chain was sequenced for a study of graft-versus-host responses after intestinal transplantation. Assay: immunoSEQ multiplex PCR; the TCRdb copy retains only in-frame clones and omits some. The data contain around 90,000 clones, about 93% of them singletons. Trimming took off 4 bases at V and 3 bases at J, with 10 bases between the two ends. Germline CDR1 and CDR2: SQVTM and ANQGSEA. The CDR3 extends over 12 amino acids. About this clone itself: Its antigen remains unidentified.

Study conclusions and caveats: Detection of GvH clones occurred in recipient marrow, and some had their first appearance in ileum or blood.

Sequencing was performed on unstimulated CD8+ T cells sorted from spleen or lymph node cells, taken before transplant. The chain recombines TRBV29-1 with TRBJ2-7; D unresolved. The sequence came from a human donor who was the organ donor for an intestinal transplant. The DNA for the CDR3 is TGCAGCGTTGTGGTTAACAGCTACGAGCAGTACTTC. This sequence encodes CSVVVNSYEQYF.